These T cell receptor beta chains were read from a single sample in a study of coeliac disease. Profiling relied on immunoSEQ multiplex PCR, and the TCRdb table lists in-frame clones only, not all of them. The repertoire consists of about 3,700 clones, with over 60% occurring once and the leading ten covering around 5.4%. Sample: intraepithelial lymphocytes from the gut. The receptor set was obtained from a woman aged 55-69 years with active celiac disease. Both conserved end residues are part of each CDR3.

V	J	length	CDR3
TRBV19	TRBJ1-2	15	CASSEGQRKGYGYTF
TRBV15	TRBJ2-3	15	CATSRASGLGDTQYF
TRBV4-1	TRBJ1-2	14	CASGGTAANYGYTF
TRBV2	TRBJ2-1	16	CASSASRSRTYNEQFF
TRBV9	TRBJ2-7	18	CASSKDRGAAGGGFEQYF
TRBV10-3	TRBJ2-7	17	CAIKSENTGSSLGEQYF
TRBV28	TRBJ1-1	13	CASTTHRVTEAFF
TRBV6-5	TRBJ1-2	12	CAISEDNYGYTF
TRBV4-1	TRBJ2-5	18	CASSQEPTSGGRQETQYF
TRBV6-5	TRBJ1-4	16	CASSYSNPGGGEKLFF
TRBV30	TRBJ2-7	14	CAWNLGQGGYEQYF
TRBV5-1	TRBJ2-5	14	CASSYDSVRETQYF
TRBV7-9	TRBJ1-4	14	CASRRGQGYEKLFF
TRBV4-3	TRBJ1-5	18	CASSQDPPGTGRSQPQHF
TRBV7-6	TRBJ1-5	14	CASSLTGGNQPQHF
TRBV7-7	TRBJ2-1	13	CASSLSWGDEQFF
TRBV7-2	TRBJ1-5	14	CASSFREGGQPQHF
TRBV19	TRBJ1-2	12	CASSTGRRGYTF
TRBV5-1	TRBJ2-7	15	CASSLGGGDLYEQYF
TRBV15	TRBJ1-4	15	CATSRGHSTNEKLFF
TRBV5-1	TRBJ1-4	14	CASSPDSTNEKLFF
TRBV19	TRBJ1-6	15	CASSSQGSLNSPLHF
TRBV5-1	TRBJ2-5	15	CASSSQGTGQETQYF
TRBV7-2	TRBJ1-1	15	CASSSPDRGDTEAFF
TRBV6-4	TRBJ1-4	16	CASSDTRGMSYEKLFF
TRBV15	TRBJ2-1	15	CATSRPHSGGPILFF